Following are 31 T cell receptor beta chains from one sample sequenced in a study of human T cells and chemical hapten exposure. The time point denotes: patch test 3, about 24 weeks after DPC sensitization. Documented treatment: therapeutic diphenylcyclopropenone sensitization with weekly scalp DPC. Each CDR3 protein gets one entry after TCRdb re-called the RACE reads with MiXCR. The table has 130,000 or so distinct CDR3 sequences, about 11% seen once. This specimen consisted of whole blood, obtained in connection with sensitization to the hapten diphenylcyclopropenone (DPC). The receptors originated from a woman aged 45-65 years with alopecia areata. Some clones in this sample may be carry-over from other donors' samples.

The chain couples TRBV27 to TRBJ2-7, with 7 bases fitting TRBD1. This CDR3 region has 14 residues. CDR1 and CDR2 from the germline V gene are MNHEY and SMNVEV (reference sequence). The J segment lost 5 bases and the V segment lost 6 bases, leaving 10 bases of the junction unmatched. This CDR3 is CASSLRPGQNEQYF. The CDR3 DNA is TGTGCCAGCAGCCTACGGCCGGGACAGAACGAGCAGTACTTC.

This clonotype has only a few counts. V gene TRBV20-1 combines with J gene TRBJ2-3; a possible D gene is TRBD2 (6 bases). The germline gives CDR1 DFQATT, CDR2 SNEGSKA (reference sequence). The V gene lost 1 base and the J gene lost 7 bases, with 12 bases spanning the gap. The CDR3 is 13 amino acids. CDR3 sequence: CSARGWDSHTQYF. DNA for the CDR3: TGCAGTGCTAGAGGCTGGGACTCTCATACGCAGTATTTT.

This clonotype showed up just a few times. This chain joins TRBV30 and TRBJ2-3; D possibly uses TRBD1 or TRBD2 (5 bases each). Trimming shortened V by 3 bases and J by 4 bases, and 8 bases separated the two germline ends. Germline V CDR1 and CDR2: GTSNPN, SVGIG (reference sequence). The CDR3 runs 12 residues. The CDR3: CAWRQGPDTQYF. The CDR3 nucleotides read TGTGCCTGGAGGCAGGGACCAGATACGCAGTATTTT.

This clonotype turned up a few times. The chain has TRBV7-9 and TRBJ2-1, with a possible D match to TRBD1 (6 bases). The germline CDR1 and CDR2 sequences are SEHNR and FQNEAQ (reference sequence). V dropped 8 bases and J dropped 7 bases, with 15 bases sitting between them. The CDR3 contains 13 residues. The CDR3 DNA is TGTGCCAGCTCCGGCAGGGGTAAAAATGAGCAGTTCTTC. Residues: CASSGRGKNEQFF.

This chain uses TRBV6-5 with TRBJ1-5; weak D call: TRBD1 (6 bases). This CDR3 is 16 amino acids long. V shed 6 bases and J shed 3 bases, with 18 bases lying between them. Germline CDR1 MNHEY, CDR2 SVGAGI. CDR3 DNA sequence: TGTGCCAGCAGCCCGGGGGGACATACCGTCAATCAGCCCCAGCATTTT. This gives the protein CASSPGGHTVNQPQHF.

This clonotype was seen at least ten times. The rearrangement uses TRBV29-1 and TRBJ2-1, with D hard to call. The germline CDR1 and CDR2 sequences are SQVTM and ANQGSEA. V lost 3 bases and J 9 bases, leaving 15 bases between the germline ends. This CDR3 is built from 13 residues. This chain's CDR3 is CSVEVLVKVEQFF. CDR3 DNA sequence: TGCAGCGTTGAGGTGCTAGTAAAGGTTGAGCAGTTCTTC.

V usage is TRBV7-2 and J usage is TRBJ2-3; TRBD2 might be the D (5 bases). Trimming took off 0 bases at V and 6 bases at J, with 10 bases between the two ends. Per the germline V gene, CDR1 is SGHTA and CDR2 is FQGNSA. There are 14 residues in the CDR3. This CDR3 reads CASSLALAMDTQYF. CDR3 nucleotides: TGTGCCAGCAGCTTAGCTCTAGCTATGGATACGCAGTATTTT.

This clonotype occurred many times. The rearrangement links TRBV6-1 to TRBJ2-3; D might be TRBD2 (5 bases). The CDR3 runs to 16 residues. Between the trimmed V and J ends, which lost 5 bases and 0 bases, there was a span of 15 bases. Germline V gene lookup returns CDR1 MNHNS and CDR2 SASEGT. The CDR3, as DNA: TGTGCCAGCAGTCACACGTCGGGGTCCAGCACAGATACGCAGTATTTT. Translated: CASSHTSGSSTDTQYF.

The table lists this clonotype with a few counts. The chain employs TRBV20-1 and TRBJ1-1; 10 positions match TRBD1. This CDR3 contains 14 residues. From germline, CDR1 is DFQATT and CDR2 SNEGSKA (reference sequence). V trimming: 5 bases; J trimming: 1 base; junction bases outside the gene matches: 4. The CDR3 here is CSARQGAGNTEAFF. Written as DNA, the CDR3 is TGCAGTGCTCGACAGGGGGCCGGGAACACTGAAGCTTTCTTT.

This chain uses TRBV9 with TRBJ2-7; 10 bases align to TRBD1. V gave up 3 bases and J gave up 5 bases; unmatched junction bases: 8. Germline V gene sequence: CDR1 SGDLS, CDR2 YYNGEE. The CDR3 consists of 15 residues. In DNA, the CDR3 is TGTGCCAGCAGCGCCTCGGGACAGGGGTACCACGAGCAGTACTTC. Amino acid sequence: CASSASGQGYHEQYF.

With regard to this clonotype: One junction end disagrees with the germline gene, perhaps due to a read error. DNA of the CDR3: TGTGCCTGGAAAGTCTCTGGTGCCAACGTCCTGACTTTC. Protein product: CAWKVSGANVLTF. The chain is built from TRBV30 and TRBJ2-6; no firm D call. Germline lookup yields CDR1 GTSNPN and CDR2 SVGIG (reference sequence). The CDR3 sequence is 13 residues long. Based on the CDR3 plus reference TRBV30 and TRBJ2-6, the full variable domain is SQTIHQWPATLVQPVGSPLSLECTVEGTSNPNLYWYRQAAGRGLQLLFYSVGIGQISSEVPQNLSASRPQDRQFILSSKKLLLSDSGFYLCAWKVSGANVLTFGAGSRLTVL.

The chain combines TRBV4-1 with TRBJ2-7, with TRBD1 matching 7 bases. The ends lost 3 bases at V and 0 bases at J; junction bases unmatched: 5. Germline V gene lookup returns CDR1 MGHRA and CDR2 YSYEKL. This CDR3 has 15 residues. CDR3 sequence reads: CASSHLQGFSYEQYF. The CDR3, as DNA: TGCGCCAGCAGCCATTTACAGGGGTTCTCCTACGAGCAGTACTTC.

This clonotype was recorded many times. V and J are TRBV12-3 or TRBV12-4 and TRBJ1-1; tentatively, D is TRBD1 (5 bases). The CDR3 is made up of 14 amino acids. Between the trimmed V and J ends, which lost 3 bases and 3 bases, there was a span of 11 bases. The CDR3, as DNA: TGTGCCAGCAGTTTGGGGACTCGGGACACTGAAGCTTTCTTT. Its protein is CASSLGTRDTEAFF.

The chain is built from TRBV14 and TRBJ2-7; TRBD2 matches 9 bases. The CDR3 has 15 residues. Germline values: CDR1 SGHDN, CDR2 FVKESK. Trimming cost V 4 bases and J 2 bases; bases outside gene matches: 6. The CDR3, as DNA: TGTGCCAGCAGCCGAGCAGCGGGGGGCACCTACGAGCAGTACTTC. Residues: CASSRAAGGTYEQYF. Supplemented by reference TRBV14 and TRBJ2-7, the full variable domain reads EAGVTQFPSHSVIEKGQTVTLRCDPISGHDNLYWYRRVMGKEIKFLLHFVKESKQDESGMPNNRFLAERTGGTYSTLKVQPAELEDSGVYFCASSRAAGGTYEQYFGPGTRLTVT.

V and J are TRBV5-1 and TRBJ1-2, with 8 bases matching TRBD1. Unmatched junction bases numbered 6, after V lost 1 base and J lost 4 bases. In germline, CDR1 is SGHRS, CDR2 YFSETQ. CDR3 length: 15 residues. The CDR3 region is CASSLTSGGRYGYTF. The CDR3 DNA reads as TGCGCCAGCAGCTTGACGTCAGGGGGCCGCTATGGCTACACCTTC.

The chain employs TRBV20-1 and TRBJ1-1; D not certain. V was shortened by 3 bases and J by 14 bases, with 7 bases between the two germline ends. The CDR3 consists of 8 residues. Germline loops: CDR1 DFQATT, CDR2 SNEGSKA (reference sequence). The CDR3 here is CSASGVFF. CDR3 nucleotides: TGCAGTGCTAGTGGGGTCTTCTTT.

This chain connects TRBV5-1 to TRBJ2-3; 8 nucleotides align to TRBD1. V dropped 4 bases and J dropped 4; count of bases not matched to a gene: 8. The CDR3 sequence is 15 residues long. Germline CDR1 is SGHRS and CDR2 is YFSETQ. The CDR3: CASSLGDRGSDTQYF. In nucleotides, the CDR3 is TGCGCCAGCAGCCTTGGCGACAGGGGCTCAGATACGCAGTATTTT.

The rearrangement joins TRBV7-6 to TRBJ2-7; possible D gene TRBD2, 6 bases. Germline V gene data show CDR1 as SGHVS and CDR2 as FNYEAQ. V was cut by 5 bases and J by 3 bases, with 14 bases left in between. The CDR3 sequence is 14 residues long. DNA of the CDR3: TGTGCCAGCAGCCTCGGGACTCACGACTACGAGCAGTACTTC. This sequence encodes CASSLGTHDYEQYF.

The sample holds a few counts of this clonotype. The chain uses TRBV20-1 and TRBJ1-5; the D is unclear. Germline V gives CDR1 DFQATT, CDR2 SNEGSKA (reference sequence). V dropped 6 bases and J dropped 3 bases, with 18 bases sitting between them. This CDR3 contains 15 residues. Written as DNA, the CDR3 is TGCAGTGCAAAAACCGGGCCCAAATTCAATCAGCCCCAGCATTTT. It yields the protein CSAKTGPKFNQPQHF.

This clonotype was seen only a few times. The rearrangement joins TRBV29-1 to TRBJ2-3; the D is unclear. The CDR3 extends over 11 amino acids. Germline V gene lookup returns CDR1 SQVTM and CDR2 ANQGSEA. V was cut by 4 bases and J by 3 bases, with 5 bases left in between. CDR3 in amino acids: CSVVRTDTQYF. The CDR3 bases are TGCAGCGTTGTACGTACAGATACGCAGTATTTT.

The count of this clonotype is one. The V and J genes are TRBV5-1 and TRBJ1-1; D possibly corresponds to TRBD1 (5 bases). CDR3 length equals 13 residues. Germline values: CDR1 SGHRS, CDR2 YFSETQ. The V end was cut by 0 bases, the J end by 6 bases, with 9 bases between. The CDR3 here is CASSLGTRAEAFF. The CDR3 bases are TGCGCCAGCAGCTTGGGTACCAGGGCTGAAGCTTTCTTT.

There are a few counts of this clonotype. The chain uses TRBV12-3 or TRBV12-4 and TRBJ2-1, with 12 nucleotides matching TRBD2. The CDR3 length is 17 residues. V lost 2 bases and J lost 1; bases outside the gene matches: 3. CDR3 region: CASSLRLAGVSYNEQFF. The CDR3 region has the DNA TGTGCCAGCAGTTTACGACTAGCGGGGGTTTCCTACAATGAGCAGTTCTTC.

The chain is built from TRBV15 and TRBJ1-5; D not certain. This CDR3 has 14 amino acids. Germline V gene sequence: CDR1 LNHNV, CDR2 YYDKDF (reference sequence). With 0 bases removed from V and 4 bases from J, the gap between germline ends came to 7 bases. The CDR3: CATSRDLENQPQHF. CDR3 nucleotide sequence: TGTGCCACCAGCAGAGATCTTGAAAATCAGCCCCAGCATTTT.

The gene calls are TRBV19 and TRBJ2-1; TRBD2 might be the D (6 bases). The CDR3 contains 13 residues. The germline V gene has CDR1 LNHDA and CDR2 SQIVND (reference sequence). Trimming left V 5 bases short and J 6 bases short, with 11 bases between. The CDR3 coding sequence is TGTGCCAGTAGTCCGGGGCGGGGCAATGAGCAGTTCTTC. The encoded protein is CASSPGRGNEQFF.

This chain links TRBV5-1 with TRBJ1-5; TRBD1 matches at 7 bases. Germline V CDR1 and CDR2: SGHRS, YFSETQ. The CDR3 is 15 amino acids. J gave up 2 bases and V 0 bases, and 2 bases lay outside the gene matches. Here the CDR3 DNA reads TGCGCCAGCAGCTTGGATGGACAGGGCAATCAGCCCCAGCATTTT. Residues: CASSLDGQGNQPQHF. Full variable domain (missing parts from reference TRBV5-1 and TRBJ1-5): KAGVTQTPRYLIKTRGQQVTLSCSPISGHRSVSWYQQTPGQGLQFLFEYFSETQRNKGNFPGRFSGRQFSNSRSEMNVSTLELGDSALYLCASSLDGQGNQPQHFGDGTRLSIL.

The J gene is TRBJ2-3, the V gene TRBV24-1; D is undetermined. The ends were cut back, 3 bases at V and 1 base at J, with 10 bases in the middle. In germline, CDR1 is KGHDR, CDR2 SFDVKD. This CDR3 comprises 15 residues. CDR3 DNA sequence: TGTGCCACCAGTGATCCCGGTCGGGGCACAGATACGCAGTATTTT. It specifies CATSDPGRGTDTQYF.

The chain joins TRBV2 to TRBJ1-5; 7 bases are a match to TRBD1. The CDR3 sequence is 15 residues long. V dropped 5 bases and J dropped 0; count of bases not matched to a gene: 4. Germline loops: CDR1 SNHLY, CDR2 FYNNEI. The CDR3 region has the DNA TGTGCCAGCAGTCCGACAGGGTATAGCAATCAGCCCCAGCATTTT. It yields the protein CASSPTGYSNQPQHF. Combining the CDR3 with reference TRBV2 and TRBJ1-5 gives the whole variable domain EPEVTQTPSHQVTQMGQEVILRCVPISNHLYFYWYRQILGQKVEFLVSFYNNEISEKSEIFDDQFSVERPDGSNFTLKIRSTKLEDSAMYFCASSPTGYSNQPQHFGDGTRLSIL.

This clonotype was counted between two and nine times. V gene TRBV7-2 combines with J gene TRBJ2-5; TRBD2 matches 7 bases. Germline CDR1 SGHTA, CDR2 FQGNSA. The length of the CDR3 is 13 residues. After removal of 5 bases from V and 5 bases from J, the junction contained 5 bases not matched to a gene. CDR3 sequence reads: CASSQTSWETQYF. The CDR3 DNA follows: TGTGCCAGCAGCCAGACTAGCTGGGAGACCCAGTACTTC.

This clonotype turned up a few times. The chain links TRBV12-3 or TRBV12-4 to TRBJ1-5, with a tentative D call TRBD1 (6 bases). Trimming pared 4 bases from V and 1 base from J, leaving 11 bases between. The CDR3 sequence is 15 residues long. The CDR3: CASSSGGNSNQPQHF. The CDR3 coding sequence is TGTGCCAGCAGTTCTGGGGGCAACAGCAATCAGCCCCAGCATTTT.

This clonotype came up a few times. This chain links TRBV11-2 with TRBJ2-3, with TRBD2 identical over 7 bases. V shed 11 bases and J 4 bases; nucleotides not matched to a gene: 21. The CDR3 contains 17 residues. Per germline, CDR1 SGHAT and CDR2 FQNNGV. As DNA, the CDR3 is TGTGCCTACGAAGCGGGGAGCGGGACGGTTAGATCAGATACGCAGTATTTT. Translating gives CAYEAGSGTVRSDTQYF.

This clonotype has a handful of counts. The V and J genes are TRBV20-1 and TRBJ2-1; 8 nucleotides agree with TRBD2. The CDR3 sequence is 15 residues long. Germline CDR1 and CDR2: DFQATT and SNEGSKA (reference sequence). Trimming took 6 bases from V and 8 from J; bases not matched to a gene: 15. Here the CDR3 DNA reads TGCAGTGCCCACCGGGCGGGGGGTTGTCGCGATGAGCAGTTCTTC. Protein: CSAHRAGGCRDEQFF.